This T cell receptor (beta chain) emerged from a study of blood T cell repertoires in COVID-19. Overall study context: COVID-19 samples collected from the United States, Italy and Spain covered acute and convalescent phases.

Authors' analysis steps: Estimation of nucleated cell counts relied on the amplification of reference gene primers. Assay: immunoSEQ multiplex PCR; the TCRdb copy retains only in-frame clones and omits some. The DNA gave D and trimming, while V, J and clone size come from that table. Of 150,000 or so clones in the sample, around 89% were seen once. V shed 3 bases and J shed 5 bases, with 15 bases lying between them. CDR1 is SGHNT, CDR2 YENEEA, per germline. This CDR3 spans 15 amino acids. While infection was still active, Seattle patients were enrolled and then followed longitudinally. Sequences were obtained from peripheral blood. V is TRBV11-3 and J is TRBJ2-3; tentatively, D is TRBD1 (5 bases). The clonotype originates from a man aged 18 to 29 with COVID-19, enrolled during active disease. The CDR3 nucleotides are TGTGCCAGCAGCTTCCTTCCAGGGCTAGGAGATACGCAGTATTTT. Amino acid sequence: CASSFLPGLGDTQYF.